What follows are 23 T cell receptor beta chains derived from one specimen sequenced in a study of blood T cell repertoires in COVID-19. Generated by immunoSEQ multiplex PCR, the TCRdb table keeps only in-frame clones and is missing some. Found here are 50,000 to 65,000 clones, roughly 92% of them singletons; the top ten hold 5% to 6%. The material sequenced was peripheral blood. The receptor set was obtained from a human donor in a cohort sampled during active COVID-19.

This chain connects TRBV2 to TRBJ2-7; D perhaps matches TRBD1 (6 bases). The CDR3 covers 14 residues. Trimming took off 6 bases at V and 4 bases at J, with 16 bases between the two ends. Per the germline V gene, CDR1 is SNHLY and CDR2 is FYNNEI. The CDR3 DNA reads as TGTGCCAGCAGGCCTCAGACAGGACAATACGAGCAGTACTTC. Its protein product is CASRPQTGQYEQYF.

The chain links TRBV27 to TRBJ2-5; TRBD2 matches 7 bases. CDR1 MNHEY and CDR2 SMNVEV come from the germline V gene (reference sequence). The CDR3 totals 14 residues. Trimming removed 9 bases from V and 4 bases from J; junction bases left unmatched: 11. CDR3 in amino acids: CASKSSGARETQYF. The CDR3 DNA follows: TGTGCCAGTAAATCAAGCGGGGCAAGAGAGACCCAGTACTTC.

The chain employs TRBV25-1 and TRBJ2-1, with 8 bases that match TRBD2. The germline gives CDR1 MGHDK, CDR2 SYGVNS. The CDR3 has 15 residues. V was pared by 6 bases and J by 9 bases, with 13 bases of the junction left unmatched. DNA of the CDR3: TGTGCCAGCAGCCCCACGGGACTAGGGGGTCTTGAGCAGTTCTTC. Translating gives CASSPTGLGGLEQFF.

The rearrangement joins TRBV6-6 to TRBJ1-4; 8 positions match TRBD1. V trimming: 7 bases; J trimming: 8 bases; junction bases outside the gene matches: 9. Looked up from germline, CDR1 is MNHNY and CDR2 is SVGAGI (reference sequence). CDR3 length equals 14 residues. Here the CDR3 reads CASTKQGGREKLFF. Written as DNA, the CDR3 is TGTGCCAGCACCAAACAGGGGGGAAGGGAAAAACTGTTTTTT.

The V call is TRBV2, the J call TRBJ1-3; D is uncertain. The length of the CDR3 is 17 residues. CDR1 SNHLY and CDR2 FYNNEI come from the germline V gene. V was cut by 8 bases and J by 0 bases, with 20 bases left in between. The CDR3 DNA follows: TGTGCCAGCGGCGGTGGTGTTGGAACTATCTCTGGAAACACCATATATTTT. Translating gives CASGGGVGTISGNTIYF. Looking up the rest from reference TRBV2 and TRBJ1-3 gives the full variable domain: EPEVTQTPSHQVTQMGQEVILRCVPISNHLYFYWYRQILGQKVEFLVSFYNNEISEKSEIFDDQFSVERPDGSNFTLKIRSTKLEDSAMYFCASGGGVGTISGNTIYFGEGSWLTVV.

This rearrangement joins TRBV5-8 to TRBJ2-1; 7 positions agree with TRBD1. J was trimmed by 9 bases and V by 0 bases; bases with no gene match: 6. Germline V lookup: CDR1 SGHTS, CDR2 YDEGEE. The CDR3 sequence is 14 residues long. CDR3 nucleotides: TGTGCCAGCAGCTTGGTGGCAGGGGGAAGTGAGCAGTTCTTC. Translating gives CASSLVAGGSEQFF.

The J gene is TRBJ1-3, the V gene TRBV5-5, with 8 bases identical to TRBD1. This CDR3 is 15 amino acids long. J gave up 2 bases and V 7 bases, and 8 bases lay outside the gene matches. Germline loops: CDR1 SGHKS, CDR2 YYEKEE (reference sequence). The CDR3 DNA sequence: TGTGCCAGCCCTAGACAGGGGAGCACTGGAAACACCATATATTTT. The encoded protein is CASPRQGSTGNTIYF. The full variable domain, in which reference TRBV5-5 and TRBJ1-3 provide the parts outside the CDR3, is DAGVTQSPTHLIKTRGQQVTLRCSPISGHKSVSWYQQVLGQGPQFIFQYYEKEERGRGNFPDRFSARQFPNYSSELNVNALLLGDSALYLCASPRQGSTGNTIYFGEGSWLTVV.

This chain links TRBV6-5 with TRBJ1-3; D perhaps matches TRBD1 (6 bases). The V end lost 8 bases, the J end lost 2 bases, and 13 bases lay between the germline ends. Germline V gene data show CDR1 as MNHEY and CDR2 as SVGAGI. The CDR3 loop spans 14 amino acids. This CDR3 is CASWGGRPGNTIYF. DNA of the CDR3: TGTGCCAGCTGGGGGGGCCGACCTGGAAACACCATATATTTT.

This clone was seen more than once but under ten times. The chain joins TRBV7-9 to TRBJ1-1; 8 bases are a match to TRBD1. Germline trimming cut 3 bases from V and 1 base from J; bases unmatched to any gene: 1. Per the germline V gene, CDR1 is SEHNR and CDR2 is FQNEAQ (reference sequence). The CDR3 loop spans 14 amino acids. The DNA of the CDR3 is TGTGCCAGCAGCTTGGGGACAGGGAACACTGAAGCTTTCTTT. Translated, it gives CASSLGTGNTEAFF.

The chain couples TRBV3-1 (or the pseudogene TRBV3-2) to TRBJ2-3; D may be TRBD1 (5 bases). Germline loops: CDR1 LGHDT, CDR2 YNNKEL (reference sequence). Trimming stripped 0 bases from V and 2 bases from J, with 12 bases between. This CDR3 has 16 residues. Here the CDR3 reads CASSQDDSQPTDTQYF. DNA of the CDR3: TGTGCCAGCAGCCAAGACGACAGCCAACCCACAGATACGCAGTATTTT.

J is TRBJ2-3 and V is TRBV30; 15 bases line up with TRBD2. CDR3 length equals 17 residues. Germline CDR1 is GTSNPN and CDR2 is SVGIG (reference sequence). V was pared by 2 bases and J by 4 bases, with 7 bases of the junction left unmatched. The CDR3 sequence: CAWSLPGTSGGPDTQYF. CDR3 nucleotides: TGTGCCTGGAGTCTTCCCGGGACTAGCGGGGGGCCAGATACGCAGTATTTT.

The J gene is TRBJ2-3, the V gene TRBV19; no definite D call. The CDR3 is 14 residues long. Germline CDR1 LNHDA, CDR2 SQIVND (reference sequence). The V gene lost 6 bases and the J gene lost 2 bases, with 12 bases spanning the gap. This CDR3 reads CASRPSSATDTQYF. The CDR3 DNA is TGTGCCAGTAGGCCCTCGAGCGCCACAGATACGCAGTATTTT. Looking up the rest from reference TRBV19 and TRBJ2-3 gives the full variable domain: DGGITQSPKYLFRKEGQNVTLSCEQNLNHDAMYWYRQDPGQGLRLIYYSQIVNDFQKGDIAEGYSVSREKKESFPLTVTSAQKNPTAFYLCASRPSSATDTQYFGPGTRLTVL.

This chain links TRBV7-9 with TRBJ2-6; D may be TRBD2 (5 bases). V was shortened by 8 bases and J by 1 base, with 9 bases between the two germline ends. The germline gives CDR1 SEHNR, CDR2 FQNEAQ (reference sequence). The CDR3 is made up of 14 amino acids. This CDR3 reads CASPTGSGANVLTF. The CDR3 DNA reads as TGTGCCAGCCCCACGGGGTCTGGGGCCAACGTCCTGACTTTC.

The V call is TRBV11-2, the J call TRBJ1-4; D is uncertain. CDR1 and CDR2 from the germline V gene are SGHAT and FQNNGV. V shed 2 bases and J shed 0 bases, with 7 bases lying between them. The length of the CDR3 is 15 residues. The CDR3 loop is CASSLTGATNEKLFF. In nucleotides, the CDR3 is TGTGCCAGCAGCTTAACCGGGGCAACTAATGAAAAACTGTTTTTT.

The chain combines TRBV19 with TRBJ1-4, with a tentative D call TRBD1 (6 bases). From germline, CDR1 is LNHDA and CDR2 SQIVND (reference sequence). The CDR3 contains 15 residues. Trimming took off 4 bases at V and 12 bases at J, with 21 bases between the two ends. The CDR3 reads CASSRRGMGGLELFF. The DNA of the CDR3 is TGTGCCAGTAGTAGAAGGGGGATGGGCGGACTGGAACTGTTTTTT.

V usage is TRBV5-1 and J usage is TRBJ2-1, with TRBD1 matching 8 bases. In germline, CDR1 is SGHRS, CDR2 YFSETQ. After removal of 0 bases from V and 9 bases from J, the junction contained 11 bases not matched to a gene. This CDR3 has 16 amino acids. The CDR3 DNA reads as TGCGCCAGCAGCTTGGAAGGAGAACAGGGGGAAGGTGAGCAGTTCTTC. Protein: CASSLEGEQGEGEQFF.

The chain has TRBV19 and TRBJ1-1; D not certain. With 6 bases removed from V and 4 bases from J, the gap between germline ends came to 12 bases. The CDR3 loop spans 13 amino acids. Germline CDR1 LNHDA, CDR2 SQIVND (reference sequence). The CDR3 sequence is CASRREYSTEAFF. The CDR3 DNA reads TGTGCCAGTAGAAGGGAGTATAGCACTGAAGCTTTCTTT.

CDR3 protein: CASSFWGQGVGQPQHF. CDR3 DNA: TGTGCCAGTAGTTTTTGGGGACAGGGTGTAGGGCAGCCCCAGCATTTT. V is TRBV19 and J is TRBJ1-5; TRBD1 agrees at 9 bases. The CDR3 has 16 residues. With V trimmed by 5 bases and J by 7 bases, 12 bases remained unmatched. CDR1 and CDR2 (germline): LNHDA, SQIVND (reference sequence).

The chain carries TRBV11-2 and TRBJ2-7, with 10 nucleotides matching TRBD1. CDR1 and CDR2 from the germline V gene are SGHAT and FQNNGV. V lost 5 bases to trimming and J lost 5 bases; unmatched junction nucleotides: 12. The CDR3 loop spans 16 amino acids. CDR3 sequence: CASSPRLAGQGNEQYF. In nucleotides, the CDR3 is TGTGCCAGCAGCCCCCGATTGGCGGGACAGGGGAACGAGCAGTACTTC.

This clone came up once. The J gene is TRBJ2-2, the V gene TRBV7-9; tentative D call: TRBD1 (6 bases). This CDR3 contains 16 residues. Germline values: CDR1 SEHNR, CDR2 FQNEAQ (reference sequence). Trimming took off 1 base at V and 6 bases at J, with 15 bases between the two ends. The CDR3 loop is CASSLDQGLRAGELFF. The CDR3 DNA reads TGTGCCAGCAGCTTAGATCAGGGGCTACGGGCCGGGGAGCTGTTTTTT. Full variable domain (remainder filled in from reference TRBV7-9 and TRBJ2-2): DTGVSQNPRHKITKRGQNVTFRCDPISEHNRLYWYRQTLGQGPEFLTYFQNEAQLEKSRLLSDRFSAERPKGSFSTLEIQRTEQGDSAMYLCASSLDQGLRAGELFFGEGSRLTVL.

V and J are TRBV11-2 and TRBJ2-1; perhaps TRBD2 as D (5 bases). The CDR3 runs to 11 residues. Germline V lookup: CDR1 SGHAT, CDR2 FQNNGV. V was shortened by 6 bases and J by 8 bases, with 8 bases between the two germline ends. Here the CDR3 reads CASSWEYEQFF. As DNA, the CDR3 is TGTGCCAGCAGTTGGGAGTATGAGCAGTTCTTC.

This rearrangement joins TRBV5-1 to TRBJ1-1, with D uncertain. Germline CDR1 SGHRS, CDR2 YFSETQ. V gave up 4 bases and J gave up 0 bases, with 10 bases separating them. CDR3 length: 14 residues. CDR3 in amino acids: CASSRQALNTEAFF. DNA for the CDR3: TGCGCCAGCAGCCGTCAGGCCTTGAACACTGAAGCTTTCTTT.

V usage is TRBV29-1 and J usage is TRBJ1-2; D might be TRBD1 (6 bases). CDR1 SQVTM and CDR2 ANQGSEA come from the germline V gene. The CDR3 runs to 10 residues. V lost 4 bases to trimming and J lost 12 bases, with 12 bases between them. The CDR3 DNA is TGCAGCGTTGTTGAGACAGGCAACACCTTC. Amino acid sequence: CSVVETGNTF.